This record looks at one T cell receptor beta chain sequence and its context. The antigen remains unidentified. This specimen belongs to a study of stem cell transplantation in POMP-related autoinflammatory disease. Overall study findings and caveats: A trend toward lower repertoire diversity and greater clonality appeared in every analyzed T-cell subset of PRAID patients.

Measured with immunoSEQ multiplex PCR; TCRdb has only the in-frame clones, and not every one. The sample includes 6,500 to 7,500 clones, around 86% of them seen just once. Trimming removed 4 bases at V and 11 bases at J, with 10 bases between. Germline V gives CDR1 SGHTA, CDR2 FQGNSA. The CDR3 loop spans 11 amino acids. Sequenced input: a CXCR5-defined cell subset from PBMCs. This receptor was taken from a human donor in good health. The V and J genes are TRBV7-2 and TRBJ2-3; D perhaps matches TRBD1 (6 bases). CDR3 loop: CASSSGQKQYF. The CDR3 nucleotides are TGTGCCAGCAGCTCAGGACAGAAGCAGTATTTT.